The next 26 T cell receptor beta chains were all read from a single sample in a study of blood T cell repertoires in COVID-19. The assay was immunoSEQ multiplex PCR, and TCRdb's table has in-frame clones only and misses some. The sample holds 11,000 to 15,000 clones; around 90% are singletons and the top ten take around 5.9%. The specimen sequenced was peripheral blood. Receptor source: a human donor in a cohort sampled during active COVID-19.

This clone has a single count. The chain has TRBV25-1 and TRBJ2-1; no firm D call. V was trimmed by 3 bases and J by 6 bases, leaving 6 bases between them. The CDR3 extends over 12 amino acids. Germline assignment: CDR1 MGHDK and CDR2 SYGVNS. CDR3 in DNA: TGTGCCAGCAGTGAGGCTTTCAATGAGCAGTTCTTC. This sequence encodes CASSEAFNEQFF. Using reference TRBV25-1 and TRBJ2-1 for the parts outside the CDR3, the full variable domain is EADIYQTPRYLVIGTGKKITLECSQTMGHDKMYWYQQDPGMELHLIHYSYGVNSTEKGDLSSESTVSRIRTEHFPLTLESARPSHTSQYLCASSEAFNEQFFGPGTRLTVL.

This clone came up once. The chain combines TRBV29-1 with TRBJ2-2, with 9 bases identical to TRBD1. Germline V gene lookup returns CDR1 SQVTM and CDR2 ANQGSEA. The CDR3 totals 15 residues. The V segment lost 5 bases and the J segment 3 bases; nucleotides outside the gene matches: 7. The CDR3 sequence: CSVRGGQGYTGELFF. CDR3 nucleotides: TGCAGCGTTAGGGGAGGACAGGGGTACACCGGGGAGCTGTTTTTT.

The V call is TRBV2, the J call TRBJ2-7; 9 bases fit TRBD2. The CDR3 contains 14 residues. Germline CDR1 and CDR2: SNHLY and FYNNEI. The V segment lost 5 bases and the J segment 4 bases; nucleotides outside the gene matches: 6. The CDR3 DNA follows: TGTGCCAGCAGTTTAGCGGGAGTGGAGTACGAGCAGTACTTC. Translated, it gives CASSLAGVEYEQYF.

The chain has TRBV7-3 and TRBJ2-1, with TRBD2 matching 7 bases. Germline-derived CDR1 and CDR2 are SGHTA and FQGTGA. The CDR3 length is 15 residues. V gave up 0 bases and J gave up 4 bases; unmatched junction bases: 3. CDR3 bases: TGTGCCAGCAGCTTAACCCTAGCGGTTTACAATGAGCAGTTCTTC. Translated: CASSLTLAVYNEQFF.

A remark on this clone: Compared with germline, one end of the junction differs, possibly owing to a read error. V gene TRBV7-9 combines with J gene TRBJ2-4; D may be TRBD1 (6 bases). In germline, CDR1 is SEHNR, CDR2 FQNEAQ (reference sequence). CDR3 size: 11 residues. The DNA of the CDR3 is TGTCCCCAGCGCCACGAGACAGGCTCAGACTTC. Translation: CPQRHETGSDF.

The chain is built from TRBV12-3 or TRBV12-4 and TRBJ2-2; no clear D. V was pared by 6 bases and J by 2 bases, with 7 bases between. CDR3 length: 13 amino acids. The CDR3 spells CASSLTNTGELFF. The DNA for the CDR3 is TGTGCCAGCAGCCTCACTAACACCGGGGAGCTGTTTTTT.

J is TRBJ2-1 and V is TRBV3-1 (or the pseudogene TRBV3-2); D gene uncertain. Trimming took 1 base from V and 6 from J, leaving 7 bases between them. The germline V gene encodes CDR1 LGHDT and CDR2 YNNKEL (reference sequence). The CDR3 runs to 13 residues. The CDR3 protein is CASSQARVNEQFF. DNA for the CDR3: TGTGCCAGCAGCCAAGCCCGGGTCAATGAGCAGTTCTTC.

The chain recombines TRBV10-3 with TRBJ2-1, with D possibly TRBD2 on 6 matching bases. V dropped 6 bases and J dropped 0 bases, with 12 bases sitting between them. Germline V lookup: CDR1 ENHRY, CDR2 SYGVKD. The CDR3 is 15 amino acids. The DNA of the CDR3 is TGTGCCATCAGCGTCCTAGCGAGCTCCTACAATGAGCAGTTCTTC. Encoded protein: CAISVLASSYNEQFF.

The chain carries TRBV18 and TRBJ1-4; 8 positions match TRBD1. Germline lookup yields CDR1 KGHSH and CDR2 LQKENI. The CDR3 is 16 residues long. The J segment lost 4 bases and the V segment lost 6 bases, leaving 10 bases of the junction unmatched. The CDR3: CASSGNRDRINEKLFF. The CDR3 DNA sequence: TGTGCCAGCTCGGGTAACCGGGACAGGATTAATGAAAAACTGTTTTTT.

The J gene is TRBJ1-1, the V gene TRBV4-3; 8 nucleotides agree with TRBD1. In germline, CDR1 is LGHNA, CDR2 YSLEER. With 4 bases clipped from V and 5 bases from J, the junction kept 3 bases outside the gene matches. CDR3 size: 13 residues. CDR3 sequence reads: CASSRTGGTEAFF. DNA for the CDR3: TGCGCCAGCAGCCGCACAGGGGGGACTGAAGCTTTCTTT.

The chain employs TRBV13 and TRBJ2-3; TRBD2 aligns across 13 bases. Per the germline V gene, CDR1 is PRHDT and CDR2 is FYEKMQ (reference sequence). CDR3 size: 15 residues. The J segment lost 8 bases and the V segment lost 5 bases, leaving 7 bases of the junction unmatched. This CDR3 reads CASSQRGLAGFTQYF. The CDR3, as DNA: TGTGCCAGCAGCCAGAGGGGACTAGCGGGATTTACGCAGTATTTT.

The CDR3 DNA sequence: TGTGCCAGCAGTTACTTATCCTCGGGGAGTGATGGCTACACCTTC. Its protein is CASSYLSSGSDGYTF. The J gene is TRBJ1-2, the V gene TRBV6-2 or TRBV6-3, with D unclear. With 1 base removed from V and 6 bases from J, the gap between germline ends came to 15 bases. The CDR3 length is 15 residues. The germline V gene has CDR1 MNHEY and CDR2 SVGEGT.

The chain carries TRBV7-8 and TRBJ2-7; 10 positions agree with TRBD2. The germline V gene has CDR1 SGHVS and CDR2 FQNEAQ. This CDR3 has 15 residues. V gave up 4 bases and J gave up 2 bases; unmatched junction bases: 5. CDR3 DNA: TGTGCCAGCAGCTCCTGGACTAGCGGTGCCTACGAGCAGTACTTC. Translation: CASSSWTSGAYEQYF. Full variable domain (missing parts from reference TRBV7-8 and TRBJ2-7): GAGVSQSPRYKVAKRGQDVALRCDPISGHVSLFWYQQALGQGPEFLTYFQNEAQLDKSGLPSDRFFAERPEGSVSTLKIQRTQQEDSAVYLCASSSWTSGAYEQYFGPGTRLTVT.

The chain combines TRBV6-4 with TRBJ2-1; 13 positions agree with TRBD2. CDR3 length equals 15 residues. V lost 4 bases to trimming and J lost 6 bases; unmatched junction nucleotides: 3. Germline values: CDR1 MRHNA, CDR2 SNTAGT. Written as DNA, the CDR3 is TGTGCCAGCAGTGTACTAGCGGGAGGGGGCAATGAGCAGTTCTTC. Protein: CASSVLAGGGNEQFF.

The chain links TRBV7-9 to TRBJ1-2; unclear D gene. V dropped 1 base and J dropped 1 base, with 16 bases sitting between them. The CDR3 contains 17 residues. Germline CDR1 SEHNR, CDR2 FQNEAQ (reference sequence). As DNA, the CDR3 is TGTGCCAGCAGCTTAGGGGGAAGGCGGGGATTTAACTATGGCTACACCTTC. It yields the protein CASSLGGRRGFNYGYTF.

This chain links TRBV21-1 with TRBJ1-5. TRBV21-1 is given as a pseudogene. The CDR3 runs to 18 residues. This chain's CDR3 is CASSNEGGPASRNQPQHF. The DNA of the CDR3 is TGTGCCAGCAGCAATGAGGGGGGGCCTGCATCAAGAAATCAGCCCCAGCATTTT.

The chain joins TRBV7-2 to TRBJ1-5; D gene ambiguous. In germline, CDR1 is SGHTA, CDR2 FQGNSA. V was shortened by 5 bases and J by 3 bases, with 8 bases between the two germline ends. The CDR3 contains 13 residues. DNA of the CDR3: TGTGCCAGCAGCCCCGAACTCAATCAGCCCCAGCATTTT. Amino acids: CASSPELNQPQHF.

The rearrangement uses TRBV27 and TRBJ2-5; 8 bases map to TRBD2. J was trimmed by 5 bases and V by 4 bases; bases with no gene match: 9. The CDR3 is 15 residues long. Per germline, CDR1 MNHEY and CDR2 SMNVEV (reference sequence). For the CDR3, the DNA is TGTGCCAGCAGTTGGGGGTCGGGACTAGTTGAGACCCAGTACTTC. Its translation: CASSWGSGLVETQYF.

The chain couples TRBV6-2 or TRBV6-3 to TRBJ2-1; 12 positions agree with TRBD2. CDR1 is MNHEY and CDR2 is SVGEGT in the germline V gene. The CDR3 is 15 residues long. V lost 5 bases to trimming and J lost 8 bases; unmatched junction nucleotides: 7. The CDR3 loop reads CASSTQTSGSDEQFF. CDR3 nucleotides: TGTGCCAGCAGTACGCAGACTAGCGGGAGCGATGAGCAGTTCTTC.

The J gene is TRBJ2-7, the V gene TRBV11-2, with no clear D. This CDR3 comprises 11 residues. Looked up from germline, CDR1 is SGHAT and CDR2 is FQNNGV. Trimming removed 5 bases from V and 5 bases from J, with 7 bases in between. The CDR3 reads CASSPSDEQYF. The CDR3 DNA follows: TGTGCCAGCAGCCCTTCGGACGAGCAGTACTTC. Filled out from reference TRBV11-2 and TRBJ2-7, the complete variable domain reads EAGVAQSPRYKIIEKRQSVAFWCNPISGHATLYWYQQILGQGPKLLIQFQNNGVVDDSQLPKDRFSAERLKGVDSTLKIQPAKLEDSAVYLCASSPSDEQYFGPGTRLTVT.

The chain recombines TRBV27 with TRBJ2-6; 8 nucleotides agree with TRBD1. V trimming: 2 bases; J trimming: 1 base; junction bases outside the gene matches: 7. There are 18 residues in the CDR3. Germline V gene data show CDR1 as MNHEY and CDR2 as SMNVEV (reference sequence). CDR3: CASSLGQGRISGANVLTF. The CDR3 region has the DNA TGTGCCAGCAGTTTAGGACAGGGAAGGATTTCTGGGGCCAACGTCCTGACTTTC.

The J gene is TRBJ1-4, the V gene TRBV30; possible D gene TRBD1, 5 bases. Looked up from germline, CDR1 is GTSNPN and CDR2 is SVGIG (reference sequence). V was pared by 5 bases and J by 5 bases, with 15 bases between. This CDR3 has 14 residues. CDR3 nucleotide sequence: TGTGCCTGGCGGACGGACATTTGGAATGAAAAACTGTTTTTT. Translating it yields CAWRTDIWNEKLFF.

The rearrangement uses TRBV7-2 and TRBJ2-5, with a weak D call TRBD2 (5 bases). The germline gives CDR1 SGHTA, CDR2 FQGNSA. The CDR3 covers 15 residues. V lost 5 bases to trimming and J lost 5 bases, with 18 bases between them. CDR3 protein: CASSPYARTGETQYF. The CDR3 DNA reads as TGTGCCAGCAGCCCTTATGCCAGGACGGGGGAGACCCAGTACTTC.

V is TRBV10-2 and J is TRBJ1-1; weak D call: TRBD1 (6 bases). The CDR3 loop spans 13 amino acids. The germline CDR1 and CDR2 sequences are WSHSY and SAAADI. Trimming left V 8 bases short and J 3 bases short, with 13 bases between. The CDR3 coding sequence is TGCGCCAGCTCCGACAGGAAAGACACTGAAGCTTTCTTT. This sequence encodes CASSDRKDTEAFF.

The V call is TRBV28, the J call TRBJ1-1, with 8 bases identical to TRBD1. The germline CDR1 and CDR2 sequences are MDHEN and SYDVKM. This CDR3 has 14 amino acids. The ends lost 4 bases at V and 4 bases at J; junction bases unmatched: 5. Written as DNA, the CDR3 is TGTGCCAGCAGTTCTAATACAGGGGGCACTGAAGCTTTCTTT. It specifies CASSSNTGGTEAFF.

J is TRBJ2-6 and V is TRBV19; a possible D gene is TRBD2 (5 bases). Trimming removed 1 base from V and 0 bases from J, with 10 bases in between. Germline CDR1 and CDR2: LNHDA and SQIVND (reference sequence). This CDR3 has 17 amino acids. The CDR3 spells CASSIGPGFSGANVLTF. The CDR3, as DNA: TGTGCCAGTAGTATAGGTCCGGGGTTCTCTGGGGCCAACGTCCTGACTTTC.